Listed below are T cell receptor beta chains from one sample, sequenced in a study of T cell responses to AZD1222 COVID-19 vaccine. TCRdb keeps only in-frame clones here, not all; method: immunoSEQ multiplex PCR. The sample has tens of thousands of clones, approximately 88% seen once. This material consisted of peripheral blood, taken on day 0 of AZD1222 vaccination. The origin of the receptors is an adult in good health. The CDR3 runs from the conserved cysteine through the conserved F or W. A D gene is named only where the DNA matches it firmly. Clone size, where shown, is once, few, many, or a class for clones that have expanded.

j_call v_call d_call clone_size cdr3_nt cdr3_aa
TRBJ1-6 TRBV3-1/TRBV3-2 - medium-sized TGTGCCAGCAGCCAAGAGTTCCGGACTGATCTATCACCCCTCCACTTT CASSQEFRTDLSPLHF
TRBJ1-2 TRBV5-1 TRBD1 - TGCGCCAGCAGCCCGGGACAGAACTATGGCTACACCTTC CASSPGQNYGYTF
TRBJ1-1 TRBV11-3 - - TGTGCCAGCAGCTTAAGTTCGTCGGGGGTTGAAGCTTTCTTT CASSLSSSGVEAFF
TRBJ2-7 TRBV5-1 TRBD1 - TGCGCCAGCAGCTTGGACCCGGACAGGCCGTACGAGCAGTACTTC CASSLDPDRPYEQYF
TRBJ2-1 TRBV9 - - TGTGCCAGCAGCGTAGCGGGAGTCAATGAGCAGTTCTTC CASSVAGVNEQFF
TRBJ1-1 TRBV3-1/TRBV3-2 - - TGTGCCAGCAGCCACATCCGGAACGACCAGAACACTGAAGCTTTCTTT CASSHIRNDQNTEAFF
TRBJ2-5 TRBV19 TRBD2 - TGTGCCAGTAGCGGAGGGGAGGGTTGGGAGACCCAGTACTTC CASSGGEGWETQYF
TRBJ2-1 TRBV6-5 - - TGTGCCGGGAGAGGGGGGCCCTCCTACAATGAGCAGTTCTTC CAGRGGPSYNEQFF
TRBJ2-7 TRBV27 - - TGTGCCAGCAGTTCGCGGCAGGGGCGGAACGAGCAGTACTTC CASSSRQGRNEQYF
TRBJ1-5 TRBV7-8 TRBD1 - TGTGCCAGCAGCCCCTCGACAGGGGAGGGCAATCAGCCCCAGCATTTT CASSPSTGEGNQPQHF
TRBJ1-1 TRBV18 - - TGTGCCAGTAGGTTTGATTCAGGGCTGAACACTGAAGCTTTCTTT CASRFDSGLNTEAFF
TRBJ2-1 TRBV28 TRBD2 - TGTGCCAGCACTCCCCTGACTAGCGGGAGGAAAGAGCAGTTCTTC CASTPLTSGRKEQFF
TRBJ1-1 TRBV29-1 - - TGCAGCGTGGCCGCCACTGAAGCTTTCTTT CSVAATEAFF
TRBJ1-3 TRBV5-1 TRBD1 once TGCGCCAGCTCGGACAGGGCTGGAAACACCATATATTTT CASSDRAGNTIYF
TRBJ1-5 TRBV6-1 - - TGTGCCAGCAGTGAGGTCGACAGATTCCAGCCCCAGCATTTT CASSEVDRFQPQHF
TRBJ2-7 TRBV5-6 - - TGTGCCAGCAGCTTGGGAGTGTGGGGGGACGAGCAGTACTTC CASSLGVWGDEQYF
TRBJ2-1 TRBV5-1 TRBD2 - TGCGCCAGCAGCCAGGGACTAGCGCTTAATGAGCAGTTCTTC CASSQGLALNEQFF
TRBJ2-3 TRBV7-3 - - TGTGCCAGCTCTACGGGGGGCACAGATACGCAGTATTTT CASSTGGTDTQYF
TRBJ1-2 TRBV2 - - TGTGCCAGCAGAAAGGGGGGCACGGTAAGAGGCTACACCTTC CASRKGGTVRGYTF
TRBJ1-1 TRBV4-3 - - TGCGCCAGCAGCCAAGATTTTAGGCTGTCTGAAGCTTTCTTT CASSQDFRLSEAFF
TRBJ2-4 TRBV10-3 TRBD2 - TGTGCCATCAGTGAGGGTTTAGCGGGAGGAGACCTAGCCAAAAACATTCAGTACTTC CAISEGLAGGDLAKNIQYF
TRBJ1-2 TRBV10-3 - - TGTGCCATCCTCGTGCCGGGTTATGGCTACACCTTC CAILVPGYGYTF
TRBJ2-5 TRBV7-6 - few TGTGCCAGCAGCTCCCCTTCGGGGGCGCACGAAGCGGAAGACCAAGAGACCCAGTACTTC CASSSPSGAHEAEDQETQYF
TRBJ1-1 TRBV29-1 TRBD1 - TGCAGCGTTGAAACAGGGGTCATGAACACTGAAGCTTTCTTT CSVETGVMNTEAFF
TRBJ1-2 TRBV19 TRBD1 - TGTGCCAGCCTGGACAGGGCCAACTATGGCTACACCTTC CASLDRANYGYTF
TRBJ2-6 TRBV12-3/TRBV12-4 - - TGTGCCAGCAGTCCGGGGGCCAACGTCCTGACTTTC CASSPGANVLTF